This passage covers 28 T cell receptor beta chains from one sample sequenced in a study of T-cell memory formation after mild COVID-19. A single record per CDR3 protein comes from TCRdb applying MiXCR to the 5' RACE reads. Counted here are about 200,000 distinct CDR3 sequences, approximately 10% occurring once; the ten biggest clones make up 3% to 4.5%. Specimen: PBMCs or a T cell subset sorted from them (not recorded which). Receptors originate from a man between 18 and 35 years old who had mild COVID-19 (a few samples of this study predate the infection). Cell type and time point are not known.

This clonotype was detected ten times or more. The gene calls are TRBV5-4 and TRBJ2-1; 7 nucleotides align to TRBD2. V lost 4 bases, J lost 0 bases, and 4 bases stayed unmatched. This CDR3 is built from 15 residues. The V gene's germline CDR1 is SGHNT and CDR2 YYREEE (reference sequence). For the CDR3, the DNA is TGTGCCAGCAGCCAGACTAGCAGCTCCTACAATGAGCAGTTCTTC. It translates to CASSQTSSSYNEQFF. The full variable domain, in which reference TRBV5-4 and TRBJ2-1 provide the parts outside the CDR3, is ETGVTQSPTHLIKTRGQQVTLRCSSQSGHNTVSWYQQALGQGPQFIFQYYREEENGRGNFPPRFSGLQFPNYSSELNVNALELDDSALYLCASSQTSSSYNEQFFGPGTRLTVL.

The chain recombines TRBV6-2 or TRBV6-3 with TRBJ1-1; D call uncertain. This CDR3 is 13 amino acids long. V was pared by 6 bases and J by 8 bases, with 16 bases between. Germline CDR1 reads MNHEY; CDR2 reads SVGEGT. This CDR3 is CASRTTSSSEAFF. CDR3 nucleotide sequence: TGTGCCAGCAGAACCACGTCTAGTAGCGAAGCTTTCTTT.

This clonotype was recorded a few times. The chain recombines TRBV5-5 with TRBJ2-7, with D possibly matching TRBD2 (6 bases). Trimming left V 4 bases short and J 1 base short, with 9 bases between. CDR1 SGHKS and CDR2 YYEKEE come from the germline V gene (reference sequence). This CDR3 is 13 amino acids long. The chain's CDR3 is CASSVGTSYEQYV. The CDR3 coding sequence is TGTGCCAGCAGCGTCGGGACTTCCTACGAGCAGTACGTC.

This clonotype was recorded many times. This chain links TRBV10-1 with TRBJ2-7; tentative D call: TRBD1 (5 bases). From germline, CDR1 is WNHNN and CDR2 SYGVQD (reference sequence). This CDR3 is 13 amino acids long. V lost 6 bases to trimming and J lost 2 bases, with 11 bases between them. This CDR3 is CASSSGQTYEQYF. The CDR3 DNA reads TGCGCCAGCAGCTCCGGACAAACCTACGAGCAGTACTTC.

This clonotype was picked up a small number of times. CDR3 sequence reads: CASTLASYQETQYF. DNA of the CDR3: TGCGCCAGCACCCTAGCCTCGTACCAAGAGACCCAGTACTTC. The chain carries TRBV5-1 and TRBJ2-5; maybe TRBD2 (5 bases). This CDR3 is 14 amino acids long. V dropped 6 bases and J dropped 0 bases, with 12 bases sitting between them. Germline lookup yields CDR1 SGHRS and CDR2 YFSETQ. Looking up the rest from reference TRBV5-1 and TRBJ2-5 gives the full variable domain: KAGVTQTPRYLIKTRGQQVTLSCSPISGHRSVSWYQQTPGQGLQFLFEYFSETQRNKGNFPGRFSGRQFSNSRSEMNVSTLELGDSALYLCASTLASYQETQYFGPGTRLLVL.

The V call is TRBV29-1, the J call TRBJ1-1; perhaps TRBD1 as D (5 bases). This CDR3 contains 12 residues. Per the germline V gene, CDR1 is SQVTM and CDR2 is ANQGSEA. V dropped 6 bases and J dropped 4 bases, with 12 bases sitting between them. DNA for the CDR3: TGCAGCGTGAATCCTGGGGGCACTGAAGCTTTCTTT. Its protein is CSVNPGGTEAFF.

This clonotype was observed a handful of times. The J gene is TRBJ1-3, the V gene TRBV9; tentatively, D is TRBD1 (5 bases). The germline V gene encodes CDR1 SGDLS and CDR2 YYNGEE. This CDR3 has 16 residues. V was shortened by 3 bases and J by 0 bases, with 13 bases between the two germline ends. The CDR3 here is CASSEREGTSGNTIYF. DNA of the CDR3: TGTGCCAGCAGCGAGAGGGAGGGGACCTCTGGAAACACCATATATTTT.

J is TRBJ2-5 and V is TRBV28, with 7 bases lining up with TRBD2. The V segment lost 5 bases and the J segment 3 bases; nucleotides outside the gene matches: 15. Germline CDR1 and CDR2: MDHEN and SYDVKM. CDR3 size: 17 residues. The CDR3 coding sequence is TGTGCCAGCAGTCTACCCACCGCCGCGGGGAGGGAAGAGACCCAGTACTTC. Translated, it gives CASSLPTAAGREETQYF.

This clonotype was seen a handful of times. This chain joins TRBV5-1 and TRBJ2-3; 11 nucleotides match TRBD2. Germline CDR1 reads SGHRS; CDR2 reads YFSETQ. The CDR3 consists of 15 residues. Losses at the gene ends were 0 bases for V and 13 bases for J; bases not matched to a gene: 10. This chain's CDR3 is CASSLALAGAPQKYF. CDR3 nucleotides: TGCGCCAGCAGCTTGGCACTAGCGGGGGCGCCGCAGAAGTATTTT.

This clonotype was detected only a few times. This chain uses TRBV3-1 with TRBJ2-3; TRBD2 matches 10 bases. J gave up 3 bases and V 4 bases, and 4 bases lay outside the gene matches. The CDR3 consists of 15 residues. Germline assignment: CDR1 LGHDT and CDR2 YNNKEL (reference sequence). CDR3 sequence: CASSLGLAATDTQYF. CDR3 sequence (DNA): TGTGCCAGCAGCCTTGGACTAGCGGCTACAGATACGCAGTATTTT.

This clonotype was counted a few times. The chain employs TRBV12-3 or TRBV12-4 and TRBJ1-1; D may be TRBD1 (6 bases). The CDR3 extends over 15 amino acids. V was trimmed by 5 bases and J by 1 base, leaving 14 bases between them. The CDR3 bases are TGTGCCAGCAGTGAGTACAGGGAGGGGAACACTGAAGCTTTCTTT. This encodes CASSEYREGNTEAFF.

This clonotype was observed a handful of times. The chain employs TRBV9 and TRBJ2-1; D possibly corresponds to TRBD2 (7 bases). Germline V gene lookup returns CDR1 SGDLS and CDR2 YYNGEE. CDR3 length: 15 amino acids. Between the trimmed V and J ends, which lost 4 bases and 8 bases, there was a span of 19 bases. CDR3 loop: CASSPRAGATDEQFF. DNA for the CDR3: TGTGCCAGCAGCCCACGGGCGGGGGCCACGGATGAGCAGTTCTTC.

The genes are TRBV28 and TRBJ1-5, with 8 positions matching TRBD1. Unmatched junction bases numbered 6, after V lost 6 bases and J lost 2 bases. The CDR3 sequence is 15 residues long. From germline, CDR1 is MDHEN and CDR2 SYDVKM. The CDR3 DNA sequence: TGTGCCAGCAGCATGACAGGGGTAGGCAATCAGCCCCAGCATTTT. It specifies CASSMTGVGNQPQHF.

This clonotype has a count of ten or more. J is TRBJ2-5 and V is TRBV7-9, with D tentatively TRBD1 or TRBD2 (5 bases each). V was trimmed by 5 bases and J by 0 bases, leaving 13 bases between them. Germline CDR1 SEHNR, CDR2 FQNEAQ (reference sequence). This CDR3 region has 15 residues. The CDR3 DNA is TGTGCCAGCAGCCTTGGGACGGCGTACCAAGAGACCCAGTACTTC. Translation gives CASSLGTAYQETQYF. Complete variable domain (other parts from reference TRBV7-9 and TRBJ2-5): DTGVSQNPRHKITKRGQNVTFRCDPISEHNRLYWYRQTLGQGPEFLTYFQNEAQLEKSRLLSDRFSAERPKGSFSTLEIQRTEQGDSAMYLCASSLGTAYQETQYFGPGTRLLVL.

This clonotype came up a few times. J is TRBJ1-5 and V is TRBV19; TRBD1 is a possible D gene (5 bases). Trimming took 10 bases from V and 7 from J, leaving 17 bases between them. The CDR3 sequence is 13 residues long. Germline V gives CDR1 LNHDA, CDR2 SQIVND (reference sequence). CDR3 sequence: CATDGAGGQPQHF. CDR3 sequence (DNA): TGTGCCACCGACGGGGCGGGGGGACAGCCCCAGCATTTT. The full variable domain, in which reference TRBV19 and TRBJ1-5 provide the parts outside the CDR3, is DGGITQSPKYLFRKEGQNVTLSCEQNLNHDAMYWYRQDPGQGLRLIYYSQIVNDFQKGDIAEGYSVSREKKESFPLTVTSAQKNPTAFYLCATDGAGGQPQHFGDGTRLSIL.

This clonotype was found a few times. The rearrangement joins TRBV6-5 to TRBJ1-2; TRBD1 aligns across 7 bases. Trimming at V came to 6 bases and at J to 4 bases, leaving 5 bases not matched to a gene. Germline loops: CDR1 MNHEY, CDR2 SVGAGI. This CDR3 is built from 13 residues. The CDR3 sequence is CASRREGAYGYTF. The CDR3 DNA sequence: TGTGCCAGCAGGCGGGAGGGGGCCTATGGCTACACCTTC.

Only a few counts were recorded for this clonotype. The CDR3 reads CASSSGRSSYEQYF. The CDR3 bases are TGTGCCAGCAGTTCGGGTCGGAGCTCCTACGAGCAGTACTTC. The rearrangement joins TRBV12-3 or TRBV12-4 to TRBJ2-7; no firm D call. Trimming pared 4 bases from V and 0 bases from J, leaving 10 bases between. The CDR3 consists of 14 residues.

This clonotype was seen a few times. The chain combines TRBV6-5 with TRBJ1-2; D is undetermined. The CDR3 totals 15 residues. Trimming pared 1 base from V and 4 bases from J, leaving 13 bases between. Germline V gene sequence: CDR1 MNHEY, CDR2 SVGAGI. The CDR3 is CASSYFRSAFYGYTF. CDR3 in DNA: TGTGCCAGCAGTTACTTCCGATCAGCCTTCTATGGCTACACCTTC.

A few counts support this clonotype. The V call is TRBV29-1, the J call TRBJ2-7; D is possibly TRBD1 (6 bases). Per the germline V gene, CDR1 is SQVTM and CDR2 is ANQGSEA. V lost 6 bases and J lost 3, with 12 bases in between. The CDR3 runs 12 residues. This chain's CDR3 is CSVRDTDYEQYF. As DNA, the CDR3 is TGCAGCGTCCGGGACACTGACTACGAGCAGTACTTC.

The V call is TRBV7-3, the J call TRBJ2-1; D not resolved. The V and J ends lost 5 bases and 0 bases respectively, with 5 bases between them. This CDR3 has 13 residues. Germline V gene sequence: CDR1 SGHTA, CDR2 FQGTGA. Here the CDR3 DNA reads TGTGCCAGCAGCGACGGCTCCTACAATGAGCAGTTCTTC. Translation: CASSDGSYNEQFF.

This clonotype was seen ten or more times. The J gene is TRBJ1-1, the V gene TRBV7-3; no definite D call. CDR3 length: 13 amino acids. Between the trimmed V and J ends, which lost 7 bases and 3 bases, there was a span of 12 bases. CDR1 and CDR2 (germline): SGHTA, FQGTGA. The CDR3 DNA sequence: TGTGCCAGCAAAAGGCAGATCGACACTGAAGCTTTCTTT. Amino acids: CASKRQIDTEAFF.

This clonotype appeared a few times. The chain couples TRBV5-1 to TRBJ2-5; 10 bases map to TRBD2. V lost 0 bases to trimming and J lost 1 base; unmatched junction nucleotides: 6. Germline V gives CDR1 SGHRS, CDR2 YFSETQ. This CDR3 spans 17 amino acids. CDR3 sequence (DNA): TGCGCCAGCAGCTTGGTTAGCGGGGGGCACCCCCAAGAGACCCAGTACTTC. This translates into CASSLVSGGHPQETQYF. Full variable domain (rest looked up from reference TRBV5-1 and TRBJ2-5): KAGVTQTPRYLIKTRGQQVTLSCSPISGHRSVSWYQQTPGQGLQFLFEYFSETQRNKGNFPGRFSGRQFSNSRSEMNVSTLELGDSALYLCASSLVSGGHPQETQYFGPGTRLLVL.

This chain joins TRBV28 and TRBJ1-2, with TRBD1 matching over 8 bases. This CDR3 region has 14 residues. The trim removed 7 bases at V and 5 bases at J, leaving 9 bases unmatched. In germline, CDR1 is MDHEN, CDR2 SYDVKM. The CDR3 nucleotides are TGTGCCAGCACCCTCGGACAGGGTCCTTATGGCTACACCTTC. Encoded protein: CASTLGQGPYGYTF.

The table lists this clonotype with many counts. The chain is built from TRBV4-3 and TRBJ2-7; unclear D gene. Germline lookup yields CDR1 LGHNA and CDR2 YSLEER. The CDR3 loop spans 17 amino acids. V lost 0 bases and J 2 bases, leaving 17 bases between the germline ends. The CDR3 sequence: CASSQDKRAALPYEQYF. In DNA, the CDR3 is TGCGCCAGCAGCCAAGATAAAAGGGCAGCTCTTCCCTACGAGCAGTACTTC.

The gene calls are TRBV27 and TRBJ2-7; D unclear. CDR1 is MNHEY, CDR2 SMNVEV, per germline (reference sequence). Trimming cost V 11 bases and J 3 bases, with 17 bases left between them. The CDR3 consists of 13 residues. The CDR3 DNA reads TGTGCCTCCTCTCTGGGTGCCCGCTACGAGCAGTACTTC. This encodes CASSLGARYEQYF.

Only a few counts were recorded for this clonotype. CDR3 residues: CASSLVGGASGGYTF. CDR3 coding DNA: TGTGCCAGCAGTTTAGTAGGGGGCGCATCCGGTGGCTACACCTTC. V and J are TRBV27 and TRBJ1-2; 7 nucleotides align to TRBD1. Losses at the gene ends were 2 bases for V and 7 bases for J; bases not matched to a gene: 10. This CDR3 region has 15 residues. Per germline, CDR1 MNHEY and CDR2 SMNVEV (reference sequence).

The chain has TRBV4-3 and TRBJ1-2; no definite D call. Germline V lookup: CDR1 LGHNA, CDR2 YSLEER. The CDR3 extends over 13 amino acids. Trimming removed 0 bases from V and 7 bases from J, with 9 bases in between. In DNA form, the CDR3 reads TGCGCCAGCAGCCAAGAGGTTCGCGGTGGCTACACCTTC. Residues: CASSQEVRGGYTF.

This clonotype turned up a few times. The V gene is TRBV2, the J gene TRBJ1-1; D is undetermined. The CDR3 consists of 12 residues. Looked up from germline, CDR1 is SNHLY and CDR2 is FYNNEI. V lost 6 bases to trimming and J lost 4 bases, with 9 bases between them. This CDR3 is CASSRTGTEAFF. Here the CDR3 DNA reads TGTGCCAGCAGCCGGACGGGCACTGAAGCTTTCTTT.